One and the same sample provided the 23 T cell receptor beta chains below, sequenced in a study of human T cells and chemical hapten exposure. TCRdb analysed the RACE reads with MiXCR anew, one entry per CDR3 protein. The table has approximately 80,000 distinct CDR3 sequences, around 15% seen once. Documented time point: pre-sensitization, week 0. Documented treatment: therapeutic diphenylcyclopropenone sensitization with weekly scalp DPC. Material: whole blood, obtained in connection with sensitization to the hapten diphenylcyclopropenone (DPC). Source of these receptors: a woman in her fifties or sixties with alopecia areata. Some clones in this sample may be carry-over from other donors' samples.

This chain connects TRBV3-1 to TRBJ2-7; D gene unclear. Trimming removed 4 bases at V and 7 bases at J, with 11 bases between. Germline V CDR1 and CDR2: LGHDT, YNNKEL (reference sequence). The CDR3 sequence is 12 residues long. The CDR3 nucleotides read TGTGCCAGCAGCCCGTCTTGGGGTGAGCAGTACTTC. Protein sequence: CASSPSWGEQYF.

The rearrangement joins TRBV7-2 to TRBJ1-2; D is unclear. Germline-derived CDR1 and CDR2 are SGHTA and FQGNSA. V lost 1 base and J lost 2, with 8 bases in between. The CDR3 loop spans 14 amino acids. The CDR3 reads CASSLDHRNYGYTF. The CDR3 bases are TGTGCCAGCAGCTTAGATCACCGCAACTATGGCTACACCTTC. The entire variable domain, with the rest obtained from reference TRBV7-2 and TRBJ1-2, is as follows: GAGVSQSPSNKVTEKGKDVELRCDPISGHTALYWYRQSLGQGLEFLIYFQGNSAPDKSGLPSDRFSAERTGGSVSTLTIQRTQQEDSAVYLCASSLDHRNYGYTFGSGTRLTVV.

This clonotype was counted at least ten times. The chain carries TRBV5-1 and TRBJ2-7; 7 positions agree with TRBD2. Trimming removed 1 base from V and 2 bases from J; junction bases left unmatched: 6. Germline CDR1 SGHRS, CDR2 YFSETQ. CDR3 length: 15 residues. For the CDR3, the DNA is TGCGCCAGCAGCTTGCGAAAGGGAGGGCCCTACGAGCAGTACTTC. Translating gives CASSLRKGGPYEQYF.

The rearrangement uses TRBV27 and TRBJ2-3, with D perhaps matching TRBD1 (6 bases). CDR1 is MNHEY, CDR2 SMNVEV, per germline (reference sequence). CDR3 length equals 14 residues. V lost 0 bases to trimming and J lost 6 bases, with 10 bases between them. The CDR3 region is CASSLSAGVDTQYF. CDR3 DNA sequence: TGTGCCAGCAGTTTATCGGCAGGGGTGGATACGCAGTATTTT.

This clonotype was recorded at least ten times. The chain has TRBV29-1 and TRBJ1-6; D perhaps matches TRBD1 (6 bases). V lost 7 bases and J lost 10, with 11 bases in between. Germline V CDR1 and CDR2: SQVTM, ANQGSEA. This CDR3 spans 11 amino acids. The chain's CDR3 is CSGGTRSPLHF. For the CDR3, the DNA is TGCAGCGGGGGGACAAGGTCACCCCTCCACTTT.

This clonotype was found a few times. The V call is TRBV12-3 or TRBV12-4, the J call TRBJ1-1; TRBD1 matches at 8 bases. V lost 6 bases, J lost 8 bases, and 14 bases stayed unmatched. The CDR3 contains 15 residues. The CDR3 bases are TGTGCCAGCAGCTATGGGGGGACAGGCAAAGGGGAAGCTTTCTTT. Translation gives CASSYGGTGKGEAFF.

J is TRBJ2-1 and V is TRBV2; tentative D call: TRBD2 (6 bases). Germline assignment: CDR1 SNHLY and CDR2 FYNNEI. The CDR3 consists of 15 residues. V lost 3 bases, J lost 7 bases, and 16 bases lay in between. CDR3 sequence: CASSDTAGIPNEQFF. CDR3 nucleotide sequence: TGTGCCAGCAGTGATACGGCGGGAATCCCTAATGAGCAGTTCTTC.

This chain uses TRBV29-1 with TRBJ2-7, with D possibly being TRBD1 or TRBD2 (5 bases each). With 0 bases removed from V and 1 base from J, the gap between germline ends came to 10 bases. Germline lookup yields CDR1 SQVTM and CDR2 ANQGSEA. This CDR3 spans 14 amino acids. In nucleotides, the CDR3 is TGCAGCGTTGAAGATCAATGGGGGTCCTACGAGCAGTACTTC. This gives the protein CSVEDQWGSYEQYF.

This clonotype was seen a handful of times. This chain uses TRBV28 with TRBJ2-7; D is ambiguous. V gave up 0 bases and J gave up 4 bases, with 7 bases separating them. Looked up from germline, CDR1 is MDHEN and CDR2 is SYDVKM. This CDR3 spans 13 amino acids. Here the CDR3 reads CASSLWTGYEQYF. CDR3 sequence (DNA): TGTGCCAGCAGTTTATGGACCGGATACGAGCAGTACTTC.

V and J are TRBV6-4 and TRBJ2-2; tentatively, D is TRBD1 (6 bases). V shed 7 bases and J shed 2 bases, with 11 bases lying between them. Germline V gives CDR1 MRHNA, CDR2 SNTAGT. The CDR3 totals 14 residues. The DNA for the CDR3 is TGTGCCAGCAACCCAGGGGATAACACCGGGGAGCTGTTTTTT. Translated, it gives CASNPGDNTGELFF.

The CDR3 DNA is TGTGCCAGCAGTACGACTAGGAGAAATGAAAAACTGTTTTTT. This sequence encodes CASSTTRRNEKLFF. The chain combines TRBV27 with TRBJ1-4, with D hard to call. Trimming took 5 bases from V and 5 from J, leaving 12 bases between them. Per the germline V gene, CDR1 is MNHEY and CDR2 is SMNVEV (reference sequence). The CDR3 is made up of 14 amino acids.

The chain is built from TRBV5-5 and TRBJ1-1; D uncertain. Trimming left V 2 bases short and J 2 bases short, with 7 bases between. The CDR3 spans 13 residues. Germline V gene lookup returns CDR1 SGHKS and CDR2 YYEKEE (reference sequence). CDR3 sequence reads: CASSFRGNTEAFF. The CDR3 region has the DNA TGTGCCAGCAGCTTCCGGGGAAACACTGAAGCTTTCTTT.

This clonotype was detected a few times. The V and J genes are TRBV29-1 and TRBJ1-1; D call uncertain. V was shortened by 1 base and J by 2 bases, with 8 bases between the two germline ends. The CDR3 is made up of 13 amino acids. Germline V lookup: CDR1 SQVTM, CDR2 ANQGSEA. The CDR3 DNA sequence: TGCAGCGTTGAAGGGCAGGTAAACACTGAAGCTTTCTTT. Protein sequence: CSVEGQVNTEAFF.

This clonotype came up a few times. The V gene is TRBV7-6, the J gene TRBJ2-5; 15 positions match TRBD2. Germline V CDR1 and CDR2: SGHVS, FNYEAQ. Trimming cost V 5 bases and J 4 bases; bases outside gene matches: 11. The CDR3 runs 18 residues. CDR3: CASSPGPGLAGGRETQYF. CDR3 nucleotides: TGTGCCAGCAGCCCTGGCCCGGGACTAGCGGGAGGTCGAGAGACCCAGTACTTC.

This clonotype was seen a few times. The rearrangement joins TRBV4-1 to TRBJ2-1; tentative D call: TRBD2 (5 bases). This CDR3 is built from 18 residues. Trimming stripped 0 bases from V and 0 bases from J, with 15 bases between. Germline V gives CDR1 MGHRA, CDR2 YSYEKL. Written as DNA, the CDR3 is TGCGCCAGCAGCCAAGATTTTGCTAGCTCTTTCTCCTACAATGAGCAGTTCTTC. Translation gives CASSQDFASSFSYNEQFF.

This clonotype was seen only a few times. The J gene is TRBJ1-1, the V gene TRBV6-6; D is unresolved. The V end was cut by 5 bases, the J end by 2 bases, with 9 bases between. The germline CDR1 and CDR2 sequences are MNHNY and SVGAGI (reference sequence). The CDR3 length is 13 residues. In nucleotides, the CDR3 is TGTGCCAGCAGTGTCCACCCAAACACTGAAGCTTTCTTT. Translation: CASSVHPNTEAFF.

The V call is TRBV5-4, the J call TRBJ1-2; unclear D gene. From germline, CDR1 is SGHNT and CDR2 YYREEE (reference sequence). Deletions cut 0 bases from V and 4 bases from J, with 13 bases between. The CDR3 is made up of 15 amino acids. For the CDR3, the DNA is TGTGCCAGCAGCTTGGCCCTGGCAGGCAGCTATGGCTACACCTTC. This translates into CASSLALAGSYGYTF. The full variable domain, in which reference TRBV5-4 and TRBJ1-2 provide the parts outside the CDR3, is ETGVTQSPTHLIKTRGQQVTLRCSSQSGHNTVSWYQQALGQGPQFIFQYYREEENGRGNFPPRFSGLQFPNYSSELNVNALELDDSALYLCASSLALAGSYGYTFGSGTRLTVV.

CDR3 region: CSGEGFSHAFF. The CDR3 coding sequence is TGCAGCGGAGAAGGATTCTCTCACGCTTTCTTT. This chain connects TRBV29-1 to TRBJ1-1, with no clear D. Germline values: CDR1 SQVTM, CDR2 ANQGSEA. Trimming removed 7 bases from V and 11 bases from J, with 17 bases in between. This CDR3 has 11 amino acids.

This clonotype was recorded a few times. This chain links TRBV3-1 with TRBJ2-7; D call uncertain. The CDR3 length is 16 residues. Germline-derived CDR1 and CDR2 are LGHDT and YNNKEL (reference sequence). Trimming shortened V by 1 base and J by 2 bases, and 15 bases separated the two germline ends. Here the CDR3 reads CASSQGLPPLTYEQYF. The CDR3, as DNA: TGTGCCAGCAGCCAAGGACTTCCGCCACTAACCTACGAGCAGTACTTC.

The chain recombines TRBV5-5 with TRBJ2-3, with D tentatively TRBD2 (5 bases). CDR3 length equals 14 residues. V was shortened by 0 bases and J by 3 bases, with 8 bases between the two germline ends. Germline lookup yields CDR1 SGHKS and CDR2 YYEKEE (reference sequence). The CDR3 loop is CASSLDLATDTQYF. CDR3 in DNA: TGTGCCAGCAGCTTGGATTTAGCGACAGATACGCAGTATTTT. Full variable domain (remainder filled in from reference TRBV5-5 and TRBJ2-3): DAGVTQSPTHLIKTRGQQVTLRCSPISGHKSVSWYQQVLGQGPQFIFQYYEKEERGRGNFPDRFSARQFPNYSSELNVNALLLGDSALYLCASSLDLATDTQYFGPGTRLTVL.

This rearrangement joins TRBV29-1 to TRBJ1-5, with 7 bases matching TRBD1. Germline CDR1 reads SQVTM; CDR2 reads ANQGSEA. The CDR3 is 13 residues long. The ends lost 4 bases at V and 5 bases at J; junction bases unmatched: 5. CDR3 DNA sequence: TGCAGCGTTGCAGGGGGAGCACATCAGCCCCAGCATTTT. Its translation: CSVAGGAHQPQHF.

This clonotype was detected only a few times. This chain links TRBV3-1 with TRBJ2-7; 7 bases are a match to TRBD1. Trimming took 3 bases from V and 2 from J; bases not matched to a gene: 4. CDR3 size: 14 residues. Per germline, CDR1 LGHDT and CDR2 YNNKEL (reference sequence). The CDR3 sequence: CASSQNRGAYEQYF. The DNA for the CDR3 is TGTGCCAGCAGCCAGAACAGGGGTGCCTACGAGCAGTACTTC.

This clonotype occurred many times. The CDR3 nucleotides are TGTGCCAGCAGCCAATCTGGTAGGCAGTACTATGGCTACACCTTC. This translates into CASSQSGRQYYGYTF. This sequence joins TRBV16 and TRBJ1-2; D uncertain. Trimming removed 0 bases at V and 3 bases at J, with 11 bases between. Germline CDR1 and CDR2: KGHSY and FQNENV. The CDR3 is made up of 15 amino acids.